This T cell receptor beta chain derives from a study of PD-1 blockade in classical Hodgkin lymphoma. As regards this clone: Its antigen is as yet unknown.

Whole-study findings and limits: At baseline, newly diagnosed patients reportedly showed less TCR diversity than healthy donors.

All patients experienced relapse after autologous stem cell transplantation, and brentuximab vedotin exposure was variable. Produced via immunoSEQ multiplex PCR; TCRdb's table is partial and in-frame only. Of about 97,000 clones listed, approximately 83% are singletons. The germline V gene has CDR1 SGHAT and CDR2 FQNNGV. Trimming removed 5 bases at V and 5 bases at J, with 19 bases between. This CDR3 contains 16 residues. The source material was peripheral blood mononuclear cells (PBMCs), sampled at baseline. J is TRBJ2-4 and V is TRBV11-2; TRBD1 is a possible D gene (5 bases). This clonotype was sampled from a human donor with classical Hodgkin lymphoma. CDR3 sequence: CASSPWRWQGENIQYF. The CDR3 DNA reads as TGTGCCAGCAGCCCCTGGCGGTGGCAGGGCGAAAACATTCAGTACTTC. Combining the CDR3 with reference TRBV11-2 and TRBJ2-4 gives the whole variable domain EAGVAQSPRYKIIEKRQSVAFWCNPISGHATLYWYQQILGQGPKLLIQFQNNGVVDDSQLPKDRFSAERLKGVDSTLKIQPAKLEDSAVYLCASSPWRWQGENIQYFGAGTRLSVL.